Below, 21 T cell receptor beta chains from the same sample are listed, as sequenced in a study of PD-1 blockade in classical Hodgkin lymphoma. Each patient experienced a relapse that followed autologous stem cell transplantation, and brentuximab vedotin exposure varied. Sequencing was performed with immunoSEQ multiplex PCR; in TCRdb, only in-frame clones are kept and a portion is missing. The repertoire holds around 18,000 clones, around 79% seen once, with 15% to 20% in the top ten. The sequenced sample was peripheral blood mononuclear cells (PBMCs), obtained before the second cycle of nivolumab. The receptors come from a human donor with classical Hodgkin lymphoma.

This clone was picked up a small number of times. The V gene is TRBV7-9, the J gene TRBJ1-2, with unresolved D. Germline V CDR1 and CDR2: SEHNR, FQNEAQ (reference sequence). CDR3 size: 15 residues. Trimming removed 2 bases at V and 4 bases at J, with 14 bases between. CDR3 in amino acids: CASSLSYSASYGYTF. The CDR3 nucleotides read TGTGCCAGCAGCTTAAGCTATTCGGCAAGCTATGGCTACACCTTC.

The chain joins TRBV28 to TRBJ2-3, with 8 bases aligning to TRBD2. With V trimmed by 3 bases and J by 4 bases, 6 bases remained unmatched. CDR3 length: 15 amino acids. Germline V gene lookup returns CDR1 MDHEN and CDR2 SYDVKM. CDR3 nucleotide sequence: TGTGCCAGCAGTTTGGGGCGGGAGGAGCCAGATACGCAGTATTTT. Amino acid sequence: CASSLGREEPDTQYF.

The rearrangement joins TRBV28 to TRBJ2-7, with D perhaps TRBD1 (7 bases). V dropped 2 bases and J dropped 3 bases, with 14 bases sitting between them. The CDR3 loop spans 15 amino acids. Looked up from germline, CDR1 is MDHEN and CDR2 is SYDVKM. The CDR3 DNA sequence: TGTGCCAGCAGTTTAGGGCAGGGGGGCCGCTACGAGCAGTACTTC. Protein sequence: CASSLGQGGRYEQYF.

The gene calls are TRBV11-2 and TRBJ2-4; D is perhaps TRBD1 (6 bases). This CDR3 comprises 12 residues. V was pared by 5 bases and J by 7 bases, with 9 bases between. Germline CDR1 reads SGHAT; CDR2 reads FQNNGV. The CDR3 loop is CASSPQGNIQYF. DNA of the CDR3: TGTGCCAGCAGCCCACAGGGTAACATTCAGTACTTC. The variable domain in full, with the rest retrieved from reference TRBV11-2 and TRBJ2-4, is EAGVAQSPRYKIIEKRQSVAFWCNPISGHATLYWYQQILGQGPKLLIQFQNNGVVDDSQLPKDRFSAERLKGVDSTLKIQPAKLEDSAVYLCASSPQGNIQYFGAGTRLSVL.

The V call is TRBV2, the J call TRBJ1-4, with a possible D match to TRBD1 (5 bases). Trimming removed 0 bases from V and 6 bases from J, with 14 bases in between. The CDR3 is 16 residues long. Per germline, CDR1 SNHLY and CDR2 FYNNEI. CDR3 in amino acids: CASSEAGVGSYEKLFF. The CDR3 bases are TGTGCCAGCAGTGAAGCGGGGGTAGGGTCATATGAAAAACTGTTTTTT.

This chain uses TRBV11-2 with TRBJ2-3, with no clear D. Looked up from germline, CDR1 is SGHAT and CDR2 is FQNNGV. This CDR3 has 15 amino acids. V was trimmed by 1 base and J by 4 bases, leaving 12 bases between them. The CDR3 loop reads CASSLGSSRADTQYF. The CDR3 DNA sequence: TGTGCCAGCAGCTTAGGGAGCTCTCGCGCAGATACGCAGTATTTT.

The genes are TRBV6-1 and TRBJ2-5; D possibly corresponds to TRBD1 (6 bases). The last part of the DNA fits TRBJ2-7 better; the J call may be wrong. Germline V gives CDR1 MNHNS, CDR2 SASEGT. The CDR3 runs 13 residues. CDR3 region: CASSADRFYEQYF. The CDR3 region has the DNA TGTGCCAGCAGCGCGGACAGATTCTACGAGCAGTACTTC.

This clone was detected once. The chain couples TRBV18 to TRBJ2-5; D is unresolved. The CDR3 spans 13 residues. Germline V gene sequence: CDR1 KGHSH, CDR2 LQKENI. The V end was cut by 3 bases, the J end by 4 bases, with 9 bases between. CDR3 sequence reads: CASSPRTGETQYF. The CDR3 nucleotides are TGTGCCAGCTCACCCAGGACCGGAGAGACCCAGTACTTC.

This chain joins TRBV28 and TRBJ1-5; 7 bases fit TRBD1. CDR1 is MDHEN, CDR2 SYDVKM, per germline. CDR3 length: 14 amino acids. Trimming cost V 6 bases and J 7 bases; bases outside gene matches: 9. CDR3 residues: CASRPGQEWQPQHF. The CDR3 nucleotides read TGTGCCAGCAGACCCGGACAGGAATGGCAGCCCCAGCATTTT. The full variable domain, with the rest looked up from reference TRBV28 and TRBJ1-5, is DVKVTQSSRYLVKRTGEKVFLECVQDMDHENMFWYRQDPGLGLRLIYFSYDVKMKEKGDIPEGYSVSREKKERFSLILESASTNQTSMYLCASRPGQEWQPQHFGDGTRLSIL.

This clone was picked up a small number of times. The chain recombines TRBV4-2 with TRBJ1-5, with D unclear. Germline CDR1 LGHNA, CDR2 YNFKEQ. This CDR3 has 15 residues. V was clipped by 2 bases and J by 1 base, with 9 bases between them. The CDR3 protein is CASSQQGASNQPQHF. The CDR3 DNA follows: TGTGCCAGCAGCCAACAAGGTGCCAGCAATCAGCCCCAGCATTTT.

The rearrangement joins TRBV7-9 to TRBJ2-5; D not resolved. Judging by the DNA end, TRBJ2-7 fits better; the J call may be wrong. Germline assignment: CDR1 SEHNR and CDR2 FQNEAQ (reference sequence). The CDR3 length is 13 residues. CDR3 coding DNA: TGTGCCAGCAGCTTAGTCAATACCTACGAGCAGTACTTC. Amino acids: CASSLVNTYEQYF.

The CDR3 region has the DNA TGTGCCATCAGTGAGCCTCTCTGGCGGGAGAGGTCCAATGAGCAGTTCTTC. Its translation is CAISEPLWRERSNEQFF. The rearrangement uses TRBV10-3 and TRBJ2-1; 7 positions agree with TRBD2. There are 17 residues in the CDR3. Germline V gives CDR1 ENHRY, CDR2 SYGVKD. V was pared by 2 bases and J by 6 bases, with 13 bases of the junction left unmatched.

Here the CDR3 DNA reads TGTGCCAGCAGTCCGACAGGGGACACTGAAGCTTTCTTT. It translates to CASSPTGDTEAFF. The chain recombines TRBV5-6 with TRBJ1-1; 8 nucleotides align to TRBD1. CDR1 and CDR2 (germline): SGHDT, YYEEEE. Trimming removed 5 bases from V and 3 bases from J; junction bases left unmatched: 3. The CDR3 consists of 13 residues.

The genes are TRBV6-5 and TRBJ2-7; D is unclear. The germline V gene has CDR1 MNHEY and CDR2 SVGAGI. The V end lost 3 bases, the J end lost 6 bases, and 9 bases lay between the germline ends. This CDR3 spans 12 amino acids. CDR3 DNA: TGTGCCAGCAGTTATAATATGGTCGAGCAGTACTTC. Translating gives CASSYNMVEQYF.

This clone is labeled medium-sized (0.01 to 0.1%). J is TRBJ1-2 and V is TRBV28; possibly TRBD1 for D (6 bases). This CDR3 region has 15 residues. The V end lost 5 bases, the J end lost 7 bases, and 20 bases lay between the germline ends. Germline CDR1 MDHEN, CDR2 SYDVKM. The CDR3 bases are TGTGCCAGCAGTGGAGGCCCCCCGGCAGGGGCTGGCTACACCTTC. This encodes CASSGGPPAGAGYTF.

The rearrangement uses TRBV19 and TRBJ1-1; D might be TRBD1 (6 bases). Germline V gene sequence: CDR1 LNHDA, CDR2 SQIVND (reference sequence). V lost 5 bases and J 5 bases, leaving 21 bases between the germline ends. The CDR3 consists of 16 residues. The CDR3 DNA reads as TGTGCCAGTAGTTCCTCCAGGGGTCAGGGGCGAACTGAAGCTTTCTTT. This gives the protein CASSSSRGQGRTEAFF.

The rearrangement links TRBV6-6 to TRBJ1-5; maybe TRBD1 (5 bases). The CDR3 loop spans 14 amino acids. V lost 5 bases and J lost 5, with 13 bases in between. Germline CDR1 reads MNHNY; CDR2 reads SVGAGI (reference sequence). CDR3 sequence reads: CASSPGAGDQPQHF. Here the CDR3 DNA reads TGTGCCAGCAGTCCTGGGGCAGGAGATCAGCCCCAGCATTTT.

The chain recombines TRBV19 with TRBJ1-2; D gene uncertain. Germline CDR1 and CDR2: LNHDA and SQIVND (reference sequence). The CDR3 extends over 12 amino acids. V was trimmed by 8 bases and J by 7 bases, leaving 14 bases between them. The CDR3 is CASDPGIGGYTF. The CDR3 DNA reads as TGTGCCAGTGATCCGGGAATAGGTGGCTACACCTTC.

The CDR3 DNA reads TGTGCCAGCAGCAGACCGACCGCGGCCGCCAAAAACATTCAGTACTTC. This translates into CASSRPTAAAKNIQYF. This chain joins TRBV7-2 and TRBJ2-4; D is unclear. Trimming removed 5 bases at V and 1 base at J, with 15 bases between. CDR3 size: 16 residues. CDR1 is SGHTA and CDR2 is FQGNSA in the germline V gene.

The V gene is TRBV6-6, the J gene TRBJ2-7; D is possibly TRBD2 (6 bases). V lost 6 bases, J lost 2 bases, and 14 bases lay in between. Germline V lookup: CDR1 MNHNY, CDR2 SVGAGI (reference sequence). The CDR3 is 14 residues long. The CDR3 DNA reads as TGTGCCAGCAGCGGGGACGGAGGGGCCTACGAGCAGTACTTC. Translated: CASSGDGGAYEQYF.

This clone was counted between two and nine times. The chain links TRBV7-9 to TRBJ2-2; 8 positions agree with TRBD1. The CDR3 has 17 amino acids. The junction had 13 bases not matched to a gene; V was cut back by 6 bases and J by 4 bases. CDR1 is SEHNR and CDR2 is FQNEAQ in the germline V gene (reference sequence). The CDR3, as DNA: TGTGCCAGCAGTTATCCGACAGGGGACGCCGTCACCGGGGAGCTGTTTTTT. Its protein is CASSYPTGDAVTGELFF.